These 13 T cell receptor beta chains originate from one sample sequenced in a study of blood T cell repertoires in COVID-19. Clones were read by immunoSEQ multiplex PCR, and TCRdb kept only the in-frame ones, dropping some. This sample carries about 210,000 clones, 80% of them seen once, and the ten largest clones take about 4.3%. Sequenced material: PBMCs or T cells enriched from blood (not recorded which). The origin of the receptors is a man aged 30 to 39 with acute COVID-19.

The chain employs TRBV5-1 and TRBJ2-7; 11 nucleotides agree with TRBD1. J was trimmed by 3 bases and V by 4 bases; bases with no gene match: 6. The CDR3 covers 15 residues. CDR1 is SGHRS and CDR2 is YFSETQ in the germline V gene. The CDR3 protein is CASSVDRGQGYEQYF. In DNA, the CDR3 is TGCGCCAGCAGCGTGGACAGGGGGCAAGGCTACGAGCAGTACTTC.

This chain links TRBV2 with TRBJ2-7, with D perhaps matching TRBD2 (6 bases). CDR1 and CDR2 (germline): SNHLY, FYNNEI. This CDR3 is 16 amino acids long. V was shortened by 4 bases and J by 6 bases, with 22 bases between the two germline ends. The CDR3 sequence is CASSVIRVGGGSEQYF. CDR3 DNA sequence: TGTGCCAGCAGTGTGATCCGGGTAGGAGGAGGGTCCGAGCAGTACTTC.

A few counts support this clone. The chain has TRBV6-5 and TRBJ1-2, with 8 nucleotides matching TRBD1. Germline assignment: CDR1 MNHEY and CDR2 SVGAGI. This CDR3 comprises 16 residues. J was trimmed by 8 bases and V by 0 bases; bases with no gene match: 11. In nucleotides, the CDR3 is TGTGCCAGCAGTTACTCGGATAGGCAGGGGGCTTTCGGCTACACCTTC. As protein: CASSYSDRQGAFGYTF.

This chain connects TRBV7-6 to TRBJ1-6; the D gene is possibly TRBD1 (6 bases). V was shortened by 0 bases and J by 8 bases, with 11 bases between the two germline ends. This CDR3 spans 15 amino acids. The germline gives CDR1 SGHVS, CDR2 FNYEAQ. The CDR3 here is CASSLATGPDSPLHF. CDR3 in DNA: TGTGCCAGCAGCTTAGCTACAGGGCCCGATTCACCCCTCCACTTT.

This CDR3 is CASLSGGGNEQFF. The DNA for the CDR3 is TGTGCCAGCCTTTCAGGGGGTGGCAATGAGCAGTTCTTC. The V call is TRBV2, the J call TRBJ2-1; 7 nucleotides match TRBD1. The V gene's germline CDR1 is SNHLY and CDR2 FYNNEI. This CDR3 comprises 13 residues. With V trimmed by 8 bases and J by 6 bases, 7 bases remained unmatched.

This chain links TRBV9 with TRBJ2-5, with 7 bases matching TRBD2. The CDR3 spans 14 residues. Per germline, CDR1 SGDLS and CDR2 YYNGEE. With V trimmed by 4 bases and J by 2 bases, 5 bases remained unmatched. CDR3 residues: CASSYQAGQETQYF. CDR3 nucleotides: TGTGCCAGCAGCTATCAAGCGGGGCAAGAGACCCAGTACTTC.

The chain carries TRBV6-5 and TRBJ1-5; a weak D match, TRBD1 (5 bases). CDR1 and CDR2 from the germline V gene are MNHEY and SVGAGI. V lost 3 bases to trimming and J lost 6 bases, with 15 bases between them. The CDR3 totals 15 residues. Written as DNA, the CDR3 is TGTGCCAGCAGTTATTCGGGTGGTAGGGGTCAGCCCCAGCATTTT. Translation gives CASSYSGGRGQPQHF.

The V gene is TRBV10-3, the J gene TRBJ1-6, with 7 bases identical to TRBD1. This CDR3 has 14 amino acids. With 11 bases clipped from V and 5 bases from J, the junction kept 9 bases outside the gene matches. CDR1 and CDR2 (germline): ENHRY, SYGVKD. In DNA form, the CDR3 reads TGTGCCGCCGGGGGGGGACAGAATAATTCACCCCTCCACTTT. Translation: CAAGGGQNNSPLHF.

The chain carries TRBV30 and TRBJ1-5; D remains unclear. Germline V CDR1 and CDR2: GTSNPN, SVGIG (reference sequence). Trimming left V 3 bases short and J 2 bases short, with 14 bases between. This CDR3 region has 15 residues. CDR3 in amino acids: CAWRSQTGGNQPQHF. For the CDR3, the DNA is TGTGCCTGGAGATCCCAGACTGGCGGCAATCAGCCCCAGCATTTT.

The chain links TRBV10-3 to TRBJ2-4; D is possibly TRBD1 (6 bases). V was clipped by 3 bases and J by 3 bases, with 18 bases between them. CDR3 length equals 17 residues. Germline V gene sequence: CDR1 ENHRY, CDR2 SYGVKD. The chain's CDR3 is CAISDSTGIEDKNIQYF. The CDR3, as DNA: TGTGCCATCAGTGACTCGACAGGAATAGAGGACAAAAACATTCAGTACTTC.

The table lists this clone with many counts. J is TRBJ1-6 and V is TRBV3-1 (or the pseudogene TRBV3-2); TRBD1 agrees at 7 bases. The CDR3 spans 16 residues. Per the germline V gene, CDR1 is LGHDT and CDR2 is YNNKEL (reference sequence). The junction had 8 bases not matched to a gene; V was cut back by 1 base and J by 8 bases. The CDR3 here is CASSQGPGGAHSPLHF. CDR3 sequence (DNA): TGTGCCAGCAGCCAAGGGCCAGGGGGTGCCCATTCACCCCTCCACTTT.

This rearrangement joins TRBV6-5 to TRBJ1-2, with 11 positions matching TRBD1. The CDR3 has 15 amino acids. Germline V CDR1 and CDR2: MNHEY, SVGAGI. V dropped 5 bases and J dropped 4; count of bases not matched to a gene: 6. CDR3 residues: CASSRTGTGGYGYTF. The CDR3 nucleotides are TGTGCCAGCAGTCGAACCGGGACAGGGGGCTATGGCTACACCTTC.

The table lists this clone with a count of one. The J gene is TRBJ1-5, the V gene TRBV28; TRBD1 aligns across 7 bases. The CDR3 spans 15 residues. The V and J ends lost 8 bases and 9 bases, in that order; junction bases with no gene match: 16. The germline gives CDR1 MDHEN, CDR2 SYDVKM. CDR3 coding DNA: TGTGCCAGCTTTAGGACAGGCATAGGAGTGCCGCCCCAGCATTTT. This codes for CASFRTGIGVPPQHF.